This paragraph covers one T cell receptor beta chain sequence. Per germline, CDR1 MNHNS and CDR2 SASEGT. The CDR3 loop spans 15 amino acids. This record belongs to a study of monozygotic twins with inflammatory bowel disease. TCRdb reworked the 5' RACE reads into one entry per CDR3 protein, no DNA. The sample has about 450,000 distinct CDR3 sequences. Sequenced material: blood. The clonotype comes from a human donor with ulcerative colitis or Crohn's disease, or a healthy co-twin of an affected twin (not recorded which). This chain uses TRBV6-1 with TRBJ2-7; there is no DNA to check the TCRdb D call of TRBD1. CDR3 sequence reads: CASRHEDSFSYEQYF.